This TCR beta chain was sequenced during a study of T cell responses to AZD1222 COVID-19 vaccine. Trimming left V 7 bases short and J 0 bases short, with 14 bases between. Germline CDR1 and CDR2: LNHDA and SQIVND (reference sequence). There are 15 residues in the CDR3. Profiling relied on immunoSEQ multiplex PCR, and the TCRdb table lists in-frame clones only, not all of them. The table records 95,000 to 100,000 clones, 90% to 95% of them present only once. Here the sequenced sample was peripheral blood, taken 28 days after the second AZD1222 dose. The rearrangement joins TRBV19 to TRBJ2-3, with a possible D match to TRBD2 (6 bases). This sequence was found in an adult who received the AZD1222 COVID-19 vaccine. The CDR3 DNA reads as TGTGCCAGTAAAGGAGTAGCGGCTAGCACAGATACGCAGTATTTT. It encodes CASKGVAASTDTQYF.